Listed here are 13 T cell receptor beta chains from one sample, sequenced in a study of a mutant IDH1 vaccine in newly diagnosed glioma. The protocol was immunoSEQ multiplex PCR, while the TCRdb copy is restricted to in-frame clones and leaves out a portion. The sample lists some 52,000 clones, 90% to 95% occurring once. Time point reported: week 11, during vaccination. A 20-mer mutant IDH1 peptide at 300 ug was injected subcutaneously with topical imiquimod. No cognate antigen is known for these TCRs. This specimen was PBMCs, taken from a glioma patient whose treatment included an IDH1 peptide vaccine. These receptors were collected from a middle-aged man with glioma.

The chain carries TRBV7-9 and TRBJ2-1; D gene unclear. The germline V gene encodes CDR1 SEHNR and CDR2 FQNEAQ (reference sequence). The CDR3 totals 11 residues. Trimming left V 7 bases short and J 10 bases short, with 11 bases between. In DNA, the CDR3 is TGTGCCAGCAAAGGCGTGGGGGAGCAGTTCTTC. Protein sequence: CASKGVGEQFF.

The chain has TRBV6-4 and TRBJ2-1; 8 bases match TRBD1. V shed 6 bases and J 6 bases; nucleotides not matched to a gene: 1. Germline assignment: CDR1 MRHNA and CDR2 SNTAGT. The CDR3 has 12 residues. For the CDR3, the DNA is TGTGCCAGCAGCGGACAGGGCAATGAGCAGTTCTTC. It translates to CASSGQGNEQFF.

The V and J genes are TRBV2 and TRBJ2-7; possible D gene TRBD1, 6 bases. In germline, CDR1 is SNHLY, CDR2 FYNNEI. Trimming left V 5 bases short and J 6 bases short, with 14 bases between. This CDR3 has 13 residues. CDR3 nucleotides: TGTGCCAGCAGTACCGGCCAGGGGTTCGAGCAGTACTTC. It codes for CASSTGQGFEQYF. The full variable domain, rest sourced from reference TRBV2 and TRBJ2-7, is EPEVTQTPSHQVTQMGQEVILRCVPISNHLYFYWYRQILGQKVEFLVSFYNNEISEKSEIFDDQFSVERPDGSNFTLKIRSTKLEDSAMYFCASSTGQGFEQYFGPGTRLTVT.

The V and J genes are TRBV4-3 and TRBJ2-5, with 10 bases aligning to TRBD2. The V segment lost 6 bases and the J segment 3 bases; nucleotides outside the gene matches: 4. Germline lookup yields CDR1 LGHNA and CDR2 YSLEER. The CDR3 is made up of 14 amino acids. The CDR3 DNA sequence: TGCGCCAGCAGAAAGCGGGAGGGCGAAGAGACCCAGTACTTC. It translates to CASRKREGEETQYF.

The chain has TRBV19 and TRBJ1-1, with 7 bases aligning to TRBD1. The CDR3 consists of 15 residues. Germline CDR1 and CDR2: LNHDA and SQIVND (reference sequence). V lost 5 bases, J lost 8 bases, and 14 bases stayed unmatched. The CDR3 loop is CASSGRTGAGTEAFF. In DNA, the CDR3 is TGTGCCAGTAGTGGGAGGACAGGAGCCGGCACGGAAGCTTTCTTT.

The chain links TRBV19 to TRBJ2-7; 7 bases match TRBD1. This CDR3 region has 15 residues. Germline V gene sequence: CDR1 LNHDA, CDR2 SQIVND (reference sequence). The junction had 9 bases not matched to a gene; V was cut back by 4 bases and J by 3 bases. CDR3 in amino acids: CASSRVWDRSYEQYF. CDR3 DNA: TGTGCCAGTAGTAGGGTCTGGGACAGAAGCTACGAGCAGTACTTC.

CDR3 DNA: TGTGCCAGCAGCTTGACAGGTTTTAGCAATCAGCCCCAGCATTTT. It encodes CASSLTGFSNQPQHF. The chain has TRBV7-2 and TRBJ1-5, with D perhaps matching TRBD1 (6 bases). There are 15 residues in the CDR3. V was clipped by 3 bases and J by 0 bases, with 9 bases between them. The germline V gene encodes CDR1 SGHTA and CDR2 FQGNSA.

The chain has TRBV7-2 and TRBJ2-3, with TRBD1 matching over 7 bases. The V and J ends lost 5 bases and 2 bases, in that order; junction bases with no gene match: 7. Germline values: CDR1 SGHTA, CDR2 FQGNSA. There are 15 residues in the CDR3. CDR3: CASSPQGQDTDTQYF. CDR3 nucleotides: TGTGCCAGCAGCCCCCAAGGACAGGACACAGATACGCAGTATTTT.

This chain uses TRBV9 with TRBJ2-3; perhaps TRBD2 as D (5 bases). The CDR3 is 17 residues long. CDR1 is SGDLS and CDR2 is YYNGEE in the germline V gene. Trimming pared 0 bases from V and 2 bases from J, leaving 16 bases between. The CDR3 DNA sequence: TGTGCCAGCAGCGTAGACCATACAGCGGTTATCACAGATACGCAGTATTTT. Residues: CASSVDHTAVITDTQYF.

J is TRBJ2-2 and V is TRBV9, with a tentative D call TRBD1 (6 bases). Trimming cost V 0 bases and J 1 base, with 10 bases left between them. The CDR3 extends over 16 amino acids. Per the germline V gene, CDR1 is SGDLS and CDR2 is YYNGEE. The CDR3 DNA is TGTGCCAGCAGCGTAGCCCCCAGGGGGAACACCGGGGAGCTGTTTTTT. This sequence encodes CASSVAPRGNTGELFF.

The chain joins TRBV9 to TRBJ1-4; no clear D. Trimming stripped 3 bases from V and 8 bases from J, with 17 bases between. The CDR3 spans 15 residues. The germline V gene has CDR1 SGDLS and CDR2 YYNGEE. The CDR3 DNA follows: TGTGCCAGCAGCGAAGGACGGATAGAAGGGGAAAAACTGTTTTTT. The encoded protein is CASSEGRIEGEKLFF.

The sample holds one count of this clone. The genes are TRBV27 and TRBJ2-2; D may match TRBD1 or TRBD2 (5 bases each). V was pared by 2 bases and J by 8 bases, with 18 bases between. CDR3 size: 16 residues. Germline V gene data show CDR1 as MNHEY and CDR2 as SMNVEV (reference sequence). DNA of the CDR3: TGTGCCAGCAGTTTACCTCCCGGGACGCAGATGGGGGAGCTGTTTTTT. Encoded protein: CASSLPPGTQMGELFF.

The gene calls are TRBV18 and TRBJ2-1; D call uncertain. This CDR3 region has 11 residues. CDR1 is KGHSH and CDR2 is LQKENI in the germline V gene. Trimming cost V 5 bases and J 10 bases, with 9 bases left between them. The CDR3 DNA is TGTGCCAGCTCAATGGGAAGCGAGCAGTTCTTC. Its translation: CASSMGSEQFF.